These T cell receptor beta chains were read from a single sample in a study of T cell responses to AZD1222 COVID-19 vaccine. Repertoires were generated with immunoSEQ multiplex PCR, while TCRdb's copy carries only in-frame clones and drops some. Found here are around 140,000 clones, approximately 91% of them singletons; the top ten hold about 2.1%. Sample: peripheral blood, taken 28 days after the second AZD1222 dose. These receptors were collected from an adult who received the AZD1222 COVID-19 vaccine. Both conserved end residues are part of each CDR3. D genes are given only for firm matches.

v_call: TRBV3-1/TRBV3-2; d_call: .; j_call: TRBJ1-5; cdr3_nt: TGTGCCAGCAGCCAGATCTTTGGGGGGGATCAGCCCCAGCATTTT; cdr3_aa: CASSQIFGGDQPQHF
v_call: TRBV9; d_call: TRBD2; j_call: TRBJ2-1; cdr3_nt: TGTGCCAGCAGCGCACGACTAGCGGGGGGTTCGAACATACTATACAATGAGCAGTTCTTC; cdr3_aa: CASSARLAGGSNILYNEQFF
v_call: TRBV4-2; d_call: TRBD1; j_call: TRBJ2-1; cdr3_nt: TGTGCCAGCAGCCCTCAGACAGGGGTCCCCGATAACAATGAGCAGTTCTTC; cdr3_aa: CASSPQTGVPDNNEQFF
v_call: TRBV5-1; d_call: TRBD1; j_call: TRBJ1-1; cdr3_nt: TGCGCCAGCAGCCGGAGGACAGGGGGTCCCAACACTGAAGCTTTCTTT; cdr3_aa: CASSRRTGGPNTEAFF
v_call: TRBV2; d_call: .; j_call: TRBJ1-2; cdr3_nt: TGTGCCAGCAGTAAAGACACGTCAGAAGCTTATGGCTACACCTTC; cdr3_aa: CASSKDTSEAYGYTF
v_call: TRBV19; d_call: .; j_call: TRBJ2-1; cdr3_nt: TGTGCCAGTAGCACCCGGGACTCCTCCTACAATGAGCAGTTCTTC; cdr3_aa: CASSTRDSSYNEQFF
v_call: TRBV30; d_call: .; j_call: TRBJ1-2; cdr3_nt: TGTGCCTGGAGCCCGGTGGGGGAAGGCTACACCTTC; cdr3_aa: CAWSPVGEGYTF
v_call: TRBV21-1; d_call: .; j_call: TRBJ2-2; cdr3_nt: TGTGCCAGCAGCAAAGGAGCGGGAGGCCGCCCAGGGGAGCTGTTTTTT; cdr3_aa: CASSKGAGGRPGELFF
v_call: TRBV30; d_call: .; j_call: TRBJ1-2; cdr3_nt: TGTGCCTCGCCCACGGGTTATGCGGCTAACTATGGCTACACCTTC; cdr3_aa: CASPTGYAANYGYTF
v_call: TRBV2; d_call: .; j_call: TRBJ2-7; cdr3_nt: TGTGCCAGCAGTTTCTCCTACGAGCAGTACTTC; cdr3_aa: CASSFSYEQYF
v_call: TRBV5-1; d_call: TRBD2; j_call: TRBJ2-5; cdr3_nt: TGCGCCAGCAGCCCCCGACTAGCCGGTACGGAGACCCAGTACTTC; cdr3_aa: CASSPRLAGTETQYF
v_call: TRBV7-2; d_call: .; j_call: TRBJ2-2; cdr3_nt: TGTGCCAGCAGCTTTACGGGCGCGACCGGGGAGCTGTTTTTT; cdr3_aa: CASSFTGATGELFF
v_call: TRBV7-9; d_call: TRBD1; j_call: TRBJ2-2; cdr3_nt: TGTGCCAGCAGCTCCGGACAGGGGGCCGGGGAGCTGTTTTTT; cdr3_aa: CASSSGQGAGELFF
v_call: TRBV19; d_call: .; j_call: TRBJ1-1; cdr3_nt: TGTGCCAGTAGTATTGTTAGACAGCCGAACACTGAAGCTTTCTTT; cdr3_aa: CASSIVRQPNTEAFF